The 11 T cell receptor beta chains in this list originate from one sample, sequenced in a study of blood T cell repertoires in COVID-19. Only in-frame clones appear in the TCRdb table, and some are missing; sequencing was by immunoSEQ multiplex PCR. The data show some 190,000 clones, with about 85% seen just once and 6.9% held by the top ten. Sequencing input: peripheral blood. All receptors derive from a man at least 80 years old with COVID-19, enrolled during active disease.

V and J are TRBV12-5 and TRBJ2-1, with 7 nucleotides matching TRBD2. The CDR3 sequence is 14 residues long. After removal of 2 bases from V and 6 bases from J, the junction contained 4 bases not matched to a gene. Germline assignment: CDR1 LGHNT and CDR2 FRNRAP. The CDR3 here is CASGLRTGGNEQFF. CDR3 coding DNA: TGTGCTAGTGGTTTGAGGACGGGGGGCAATGAGCAGTTCTTC.

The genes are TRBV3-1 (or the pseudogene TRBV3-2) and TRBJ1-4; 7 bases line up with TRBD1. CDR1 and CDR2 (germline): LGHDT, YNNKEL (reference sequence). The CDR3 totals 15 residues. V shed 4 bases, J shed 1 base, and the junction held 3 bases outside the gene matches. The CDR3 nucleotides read TGTGCCAGCAGCCTACAGGGGAAAACTAATGAAAAACTGTTTTTT. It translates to CASSLQGKTNEKLFF.

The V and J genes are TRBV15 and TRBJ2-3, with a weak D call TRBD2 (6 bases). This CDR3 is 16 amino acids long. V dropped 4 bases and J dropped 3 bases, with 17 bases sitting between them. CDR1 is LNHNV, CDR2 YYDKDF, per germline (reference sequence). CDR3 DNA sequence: TGTGCCACCAGCAAAATCAGGGCTAGCGTAACAGATACGCAGTATTTT. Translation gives CATSKIRASVTDTQYF.

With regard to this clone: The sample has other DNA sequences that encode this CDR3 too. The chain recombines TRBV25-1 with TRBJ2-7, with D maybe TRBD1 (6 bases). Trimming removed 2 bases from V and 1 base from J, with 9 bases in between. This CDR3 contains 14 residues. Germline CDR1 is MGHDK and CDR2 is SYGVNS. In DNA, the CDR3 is TGTGCCAGCAGTGAAACCAGGGGATCCTACGAGCAGTACTTC. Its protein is CASSETRGSYEQYF.

CDR3 in amino acids: CASSLGQGVIQYF. The CDR3 DNA reads TGTGCCAGCAGCTTGGGACAGGGGGTCATTCAGTACTTC. The V and J genes are TRBV5-8 and TRBJ2-4, with 9 nucleotides matching TRBD1. The CDR3 length is 13 residues. V gave up 0 bases and J gave up 9 bases; unmatched junction bases: 1. Germline CDR1 and CDR2: SGHTS and YDEGEE.

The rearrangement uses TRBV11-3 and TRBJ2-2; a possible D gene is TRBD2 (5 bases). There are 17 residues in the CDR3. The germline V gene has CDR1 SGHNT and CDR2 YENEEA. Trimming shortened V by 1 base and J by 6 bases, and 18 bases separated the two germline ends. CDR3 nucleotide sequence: TGTGCCAGCAGCTTAGGGCGAGGACTTGCACGTTCCGGGGAGCTGTTTTTT. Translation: CASSLGRGLARSGELFF.

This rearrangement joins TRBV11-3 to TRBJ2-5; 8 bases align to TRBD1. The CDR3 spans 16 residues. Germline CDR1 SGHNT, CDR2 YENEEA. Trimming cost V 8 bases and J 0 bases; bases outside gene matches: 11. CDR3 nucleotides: TGTGCCAGCGGGGGCCGGGACAGGAAGTACCAAGAGACCCAGTACTTC. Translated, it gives CASGGRDRKYQETQYF.

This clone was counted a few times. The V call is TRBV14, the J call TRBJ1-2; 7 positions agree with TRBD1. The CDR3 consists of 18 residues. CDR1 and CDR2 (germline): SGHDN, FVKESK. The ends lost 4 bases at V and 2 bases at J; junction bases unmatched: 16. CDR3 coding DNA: TGTGCCAGCAGCCCCCTGGAAAGGGGGCTAAAGAGGAACTATGGCTACACCTTC. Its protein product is CASSPLERGLKRNYGYTF.

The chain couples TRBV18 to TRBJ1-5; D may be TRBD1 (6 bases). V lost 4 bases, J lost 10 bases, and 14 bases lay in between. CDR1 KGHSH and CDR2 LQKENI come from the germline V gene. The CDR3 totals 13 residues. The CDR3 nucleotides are TGTGCCAGCTCACGGGACCACAGGGCACCCCAGCATTTT. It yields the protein CASSRDHRAPQHF. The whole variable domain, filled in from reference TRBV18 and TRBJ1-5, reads NAGVMQNPRHLVRRRGQEARLRCSPMKGHSHVYWYRQLPEEGLKFMVYLQKENIIDESGMPKERFSAEFPKEGPSILRIQQVVRGDSAAYFCASSRDHRAPQHFGDGTRLSIL.

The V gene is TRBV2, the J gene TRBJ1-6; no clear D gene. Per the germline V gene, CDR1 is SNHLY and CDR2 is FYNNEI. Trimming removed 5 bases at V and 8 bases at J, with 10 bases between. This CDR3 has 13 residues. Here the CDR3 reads CASSQNGDSPLHF. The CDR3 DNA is TGTGCCAGCAGTCAAAACGGGGATTCACCCCTCCACTTT.

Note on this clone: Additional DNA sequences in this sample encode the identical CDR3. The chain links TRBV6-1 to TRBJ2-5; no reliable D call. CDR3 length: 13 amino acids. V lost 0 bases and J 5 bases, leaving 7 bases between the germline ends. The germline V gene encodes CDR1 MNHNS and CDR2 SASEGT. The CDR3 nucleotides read TGTGCCAGCAGTGAAGCAGGCGGCGAGACCCAGTACTTC. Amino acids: CASSEAGGETQYF.